This T cell receptor beta chain is from a study of cytomegalovirus exposure and HLA in healthy donors (dated by TCRdb to 2016 to 2017). The study in broad terms: According to a later analysis, one platform produced both the approximately 110 validation repertoires and the 666 repertoires of the first cohort. High-throughput TCR immunosequencing, statistical association of individual TCRs with disease status, and machine learning were combined to predict cytomegalovirus infection status. The study was designed to test whether signatures of past pathogen exposure could be identified by cataloging public T cell receptors. In addition to the first cohort of approximately 670 subjects, a separate validation cohort of approximately 110 different subjects was used. On the study overall, not on this receptor specifically: In a later analysis, TCRs clustered in the first cohort were found to also tend to co-occur in the 120 or so validation repertoires, with 94% of cluster scores above 0. The validation cohort had no HLA typing available for a later analysis, so co-occurrence within that cohort was assessed over all 120 or so repertoires. In the study, 150 to 200 TCR beta chains were listed as associated with cytomegalovirus. The authors suggested that the approach could potentially be extended to other disease states and immunological phenotypes. In vitro tests confirmed that three of the cytomegalovirus-associated TCR beta chains recognize cytomegalovirus antigens. The classifier was reported to diagnose cytomegalovirus status with high specificity and sensitivity in both the original cohort and the validation cohort. Most TCR sequences were observed very rarely across donors, whereas some public TCRs were present in many individuals.

Library preparation was by the immunoSEQ multiplex PCR assay. The source study handled its data this way. A statistical classification framework was built to diagnose cytomegalovirus status from the catalog of TCR beta chain sequences. In its TCRdb copy, this immuneACCESS table keeps in-frame sequences only and misses some clones. Where compared with another copy, unresolved V genes explain less than half of these, and the others have no known cause. The V and J calls and clone size come from that table; D and trimming were worked out from the DNA. The sample data list about 250,000 clones, and 87% of these were observed just once. Of the sample, about 11% falls within the top ten clones. Taken from cysteine to phenylalanine, the CDR3 has 15 residues. The read is trimmed to its CDR3 DNA, 45 bases read in frame from base 1. For CDR1 and CDR2, the germline V gene lists SGHRS and YFSETQ. The V end gives up 0 bases and the J end 3 bases, leaving 4 bases in the junction not matched to a gene.

As concerns this clone: Its specific antigen is unknown. No quality values exist for individual bases; no much larger clone is one base distant.

Donors formed part of the validation cohort, which comprised 120 subjects and was distinct from the first cohort of fewer than 750 subjects. The sequenced sample consisted of PBMCs. Recombination joined TRBV5-1 with TRBJ1-1; TRBD1 agrees with 8 junctional bases. This receptor was identified in a young man in good health and CMV-seropositive. The CDR3 loop reads CASSLDGRGHTEAFF. The DNA sequence reads TGCGCCAGCAGCTTGGACGGCAGGGGGCACACTGAAGCTTTCTTT.